This passage covers 19 T cell receptor beta chains from one sample sequenced in a study of blood T cells in healthy people across ages (dated by TCRdb to between 2014 and 2017). Library preparation employed 5' RACE. TCRdb names Illumina HiSeq 2500 as the instrument used. A second PCR of roughly 7 to 12 cycles was performed with a sample-barcoded 5' primer and a J-beta primer mix. The public reads were quality trimmed at Q25 with fastp and then assembled into clones with MiXCR by TCRdb, keeping productive beta chains. Rows are combined by CDR3 protein, so each entry shows the most common genes and DNA. The sample yields about 720,000 distinct CDR3 sequences; 20% to 25% were counted once. The top ten clones comprise around a fifth of the sample. The material sequenced was blood. The receptors stem from a man between 70 and 80 years old in good health.

This clonotype has a handful of counts. The chain has TRBV12-3 or TRBV12-4 and TRBJ2-2, with TRBD2 matching 7 bases. The CDR3 totals 20 residues. The J segment lost 0 bases and the V segment lost 3 bases, leaving 16 bases of the junction unmatched. CDR3 nucleotide sequence: TGTGCCAGCAGTTTCGAAACACTAGCGACCCAAGCCTCGAACACCGGGGAGCTGTTTTTT. This codes for CASSFETLATQASNTGELFF.

This clonotype was counted between two and nine times. Likely a read error: the CDR3 ends without its conserved phenylalanine or tryptophan. The V and J genes are TRBV12-3 or TRBV12-4 and TRBJ2-5; 9 nucleotides match TRBD2. Trimming at V came to 6 bases and at J to 11 bases, leaving 10 bases not matched to a gene. The CDR3 extends over 13 amino acids. Here the CDR3 reads CASSQYSGGEQYV. Written as DNA, the CDR3 is TGTGCCAGCAGCCAGTATAGCGGGGGTGAGCAGTACGTC.

The genes are TRBV7-2 and TRBJ1-5; 9 bases line up with TRBD1. V lost 3 bases and J lost 7; bases outside the gene matches: 7. The V gene's germline CDR1 is SGHTA and CDR2 FQGNSA. The CDR3 contains 15 residues. CDR3 protein: CASSFRTGARQPQHF. The CDR3 DNA reads as TGTGCCAGCAGCTTCCGGACAGGGGCTCGGCAGCCCCAGCATTTT.

This clonotype has just a few counts. This chain joins TRBV28 and TRBJ2-4; D is ambiguous. Germline V lookup: CDR1 MDHEN, CDR2 SYDVKM. The V gene lost 1 base and the J gene lost 3 bases, with 13 bases spanning the gap. The CDR3 loop spans 16 amino acids. The CDR3 loop reads CASSLSYGQNKNIQYF. The CDR3 DNA reads as TGTGCCAGCAGTTTATCGTACGGTCAGAACAAAAACATTCAGTACTTC.

The V gene is TRBV7-9, the J gene TRBJ1-2, with TRBD1 matching over 9 bases. The CDR3 covers 15 residues. The V gene's germline CDR1 is SEHNR and CDR2 FQNEAQ (reference sequence). The ends lost 5 bases at V and 3 bases at J; junction bases unmatched: 7. The CDR3 reads CASSAGQGDYYGYTF. In DNA form, the CDR3 reads TGTGCCAGCAGCGCGGGACAGGGAGACTACTATGGCTACACCTTC.

This chain uses TRBV14 with TRBJ2-1, with D uncertain. The CDR3 runs 15 residues. Deletions cut 4 bases from V and 2 bases from J, with 12 bases between. Per germline, CDR1 SGHDN and CDR2 FVKESK. The CDR3 reads CASSPRTPAYNEQFF. The CDR3 DNA sequence: TGTGCCAGCAGCCCTCGGACCCCTGCCTACAATGAGCAGTTCTTC.

This sequence joins TRBV7-9 and TRBJ1-2; possible D gene TRBD1, 6 bases. The CDR3 extends over 14 amino acids. The V end was cut by 3 bases, the J end by 2 bases, with 10 bases between. The germline gives CDR1 SEHNR, CDR2 FQNEAQ (reference sequence). This CDR3 reads CASSFGQRNYGYTF. The CDR3 DNA sequence: TGTGCCAGCAGCTTTGGACAGAGAAACTATGGCTACACCTTC.

In its sample, this clonotype was seen a few times. The chain uses TRBV7-8 and TRBJ1-1; weak D call: TRBD1 (5 bases). V lost 5 bases, J lost 11 bases, and 15 bases lay in between. The CDR3 totals 12 residues. Germline V gene lookup returns CDR1 SGHVS and CDR2 FQNEAQ. For the CDR3, the DNA is TGTGCCAGCAGCCTAAGTTCAGGGATGGCTTTCTTT. Residues: CASSLSSGMAFF.

This clonotype was observed a few times. The rearrangement links TRBV5-1 to TRBJ2-3; possibly TRBD2 for D (6 bases). Trimming shortened V by 3 bases and J by 3 bases, and 11 bases separated the two germline ends. CDR3 length equals 14 residues. The germline V gene encodes CDR1 SGHRS and CDR2 YFSETQ. This CDR3 reads CASSWHSGTDTQYF. DNA of the CDR3: TGCGCCAGCAGCTGGCATAGCGGTACAGATACGCAGTATTTT. Filled out from reference TRBV5-1 and TRBJ2-3, the complete variable domain reads KAGVTQTPRYLIKTRGQQVTLSCSPISGHRSVSWYQQTPGQGLQFLFEYFSETQRNKGNFPGRFSGRQFSNSRSEMNVSTLELGDSALYLCASSWHSGTDTQYFGPGTRLTVL.

This clonotype was observed a few times. This chain connects TRBV28 to TRBJ1-4; 9 nucleotides align to TRBD1. In germline, CDR1 is MDHEN, CDR2 SYDVKM. The CDR3 covers 14 residues. V lost 10 bases and J lost 5; bases outside the gene matches: 8. In nucleotides, the CDR3 is TGTGCCACCGGGACAGGGACCCGGAATGAAAAACTGTTTTTT. The encoded protein is CATGTGTRNEKLFF.

The rearrangement uses TRBV29-1 and TRBJ1-1, with 7 bases identical to TRBD1. V gave up 4 bases and J gave up 8 bases; unmatched junction bases: 4. Germline V gene sequence: CDR1 SQVTM, CDR2 ANQGSEA. The CDR3 is 11 amino acids. The CDR3 bases are TGCAGCGTTGGACAGGGCGGGGAAGCTTTCTTT. Its protein is CSVGQGGEAFF.

This clonotype was found a few times. The CDR3 is CASSGPSGSADTQYF. The CDR3 DNA follows: TGTGCCAGCAGTGGGCCTAGCGGGAGTGCAGATACGCAGTATTTT. This chain connects TRBV25-1 to TRBJ2-3, with TRBD2 identical over 10 bases. Germline loops: CDR1 MGHDK, CDR2 SYGVNS. The CDR3 is made up of 15 amino acids. With V trimmed by 4 bases and J by 4 bases, 5 bases remained unmatched.

This clonotype was recorded at least ten times. Its ends do not fully match the called genes, so a read error is possible. V gene TRBV5-1 combines with J gene TRBJ2-5; TRBD2 matches 9 bases. This CDR3 has 13 amino acids. Germline CDR1 reads SGHRS; CDR2 reads YFSETQ. The CDR3 here is CASSLAGRETQYF. As DNA, the CDR3 is TGTGCCAGCAGCCTAGCGGGGAGAGAGACCCAGTACTTC.

This clonotype was seen more than once but under ten times. The genes are TRBV5-6 and TRBJ2-5; 9 bases align to TRBD2. Trimming took 0 bases from V and 4 from J; bases not matched to a gene: 1. CDR1 is SGHDT, CDR2 YYEEEE, per germline. This CDR3 has 14 amino acids. The chain's CDR3 is CASSLVAGVETQYF. In DNA, the CDR3 is TGTGCCAGCAGCTTGGTAGCGGGGGTAGAGACCCAGTACTTC.

The V and J genes are TRBV12-3 or TRBV12-4 and TRBJ1-1; no clear D gene. The CDR3 contains 12 residues. With 5 bases removed from V and 2 bases from J, the gap between germline ends came to 6 bases. The CDR3 DNA reads as TGTGCCAGCAGTCCCAGCAACACTGAAGCTTTCTTT. Amino acids: CASSPSNTEAFF.

CDR3 sequence: CASRSATDTQYF. DNA of the CDR3: TGTGCCAGCAGGTCAGCAACAGATACGCAGTATTTT. The rearrangement uses TRBV7-2 and TRBJ2-3; D is unclear. CDR3 length: 12 amino acids. The germline V gene encodes CDR1 SGHTA and CDR2 FQGNSA. The ends were cut back, 6 bases at V and 3 bases at J, with 7 bases in the middle.

The V gene is TRBV3-1, the J gene TRBJ1-1; D is unresolved. The germline V gene encodes CDR1 LGHDT and CDR2 YNNKEL (reference sequence). Trimming left V 4 bases short and J 7 bases short, with 10 bases between. This CDR3 is 12 amino acids long. This CDR3 reads CASSLAGLEAFF. The CDR3 DNA is TGTGCCAGCAGCCTTGCCGGGCTTGAAGCTTTCTTT. The full variable domain, its missing parts supplied by reference TRBV3-1 and TRBJ1-1, is DTAVSQTPKYLVTQMGNDKSIKCEQNLGHDTMYWYKQDSKKFLKIMFSYNNKELIINETVPNRFSPKSPDKAHLNLHINSLELGDSAVYFCASSLAGLEAFFGQGTRLTVV.

This clonotype was seen a handful of times. V usage is TRBV10-3 and J usage is TRBJ1-2; possibly TRBD1 for D (6 bases). CDR1 and CDR2 from the germline V gene are ENHRY and SYGVKD. Trimming removed 2 bases from V and 8 bases from J, with 9 bases in between. The CDR3 extends over 12 amino acids. The CDR3 region has the DNA TGTGCCATCAGTGAGACAGGGTACGGCTACACCTTC. Translated, it gives CAISETGYGYTF.

The rearrangement joins TRBV19 to TRBJ2-3, with D possibly being TRBD1 (6 bases). CDR3 size: 16 residues. Trimming removed 2 bases from V and 1 base from J, with 13 bases in between. Germline CDR1 reads LNHDA; CDR2 reads SQIVND (reference sequence). The chain's CDR3 is CASSIFSAGGTDTQYF. As DNA, the CDR3 is TGTGCCAGTAGTATATTCTCGGCAGGGGGCACAGATACGCAGTATTTT.